The 10 T cell receptor beta chains below all came from one sample that was sequenced in a study of blood T cell repertoires in COVID-19. Profiling relied on immunoSEQ multiplex PCR, and the TCRdb table lists in-frame clones only, not all of them. The table lists under 450,000 clones, 80% to 95% of them singletons. The material sequenced was PBMCs or T cells enriched from blood (not recorded which). These receptors all come from a woman in her 40s who had been exposed to COVID-19.

The J gene is TRBJ2-2, the V gene TRBV5-1; D might be TRBD1 (5 bases). Germline V gene lookup returns CDR1 SGHRS and CDR2 YFSETQ. The CDR3 extends over 16 amino acids. V lost 0 bases and J lost 2, with 11 bases in between. The chain's CDR3 is CASSLASGINTGELFF. DNA of the CDR3: TGCGCCAGCAGCTTGGCTTCAGGGATTAACACCGGGGAGCTGTTTTTT.

V and J are TRBV6-5 and TRBJ2-3; the match to TRBD2 covers 9 bases. This CDR3 contains 14 residues. Unmatched junction bases numbered 8, after V lost 7 bases and J lost 6 bases. The V gene's germline CDR1 is MNHEY and CDR2 SVGAGI. The DNA for the CDR3 is TGTGCCAGCAAACCCGGACTAGCGTGGGATACGCAGTATTTT. It yields the protein CASKPGLAWDTQYF.

J is TRBJ1-5 and V is TRBV2, with 9 bases matching TRBD1. Germline CDR1 is SNHLY and CDR2 is FYNNEI. V dropped 11 bases and J dropped 7; count of bases not matched to a gene: 9. This CDR3 has 13 amino acids. The CDR3 reads CAGGTGFGQPQHF. DNA for the CDR3: TGTGCCGGAGGGACAGGGTTCGGGCAGCCCCAGCATTTT.

This chain links TRBV5-1 with TRBJ2-1; TRBD2 aligns across 9 bases. There are 15 residues in the CDR3. Germline V gene lookup returns CDR1 SGHRS and CDR2 YFSETQ. Losses at the gene ends were 0 bases for V and 5 bases for J; bases not matched to a gene: 3. CDR3 protein: CASSLVASGDNEQFF. DNA for the CDR3: TGCGCCAGCAGCTTGGTCGCTAGCGGGGACAATGAGCAGTTCTTC.

This chain connects TRBV19 to TRBJ2-7, with D perhaps matching TRBD2 (6 bases). This CDR3 contains 13 residues. Germline V CDR1 and CDR2: LNHDA, SQIVND (reference sequence). Deletions cut 8 bases from V and 3 bases from J, with 14 bases between. CDR3 loop: CASARTNHYEQYF. CDR3 DNA sequence: TGTGCCAGTGCCCGGACTAACCACTACGAGCAGTACTTC.

The rearrangement links TRBV20-1 to TRBJ2-5; D not resolved. Between the trimmed V and J ends, which lost 7 bases and 2 bases, there was a span of 8 bases. Looked up from germline, CDR1 is DFQATT and CDR2 is SNEGSKA (reference sequence). CDR3 length equals 11 residues. The CDR3 DNA follows: TGCAGTGTGACTTTGCAAGAGACCCAGTACTTC. Translating it yields CSVTLQETQYF.

The CDR3 coding sequence is TGCGCCAGCAGGCTAGACTATCCGGTAGAGACCCAGTACTTC. Protein: CASRLDYPVETQYF. The chain uses TRBV5-1 and TRBJ2-5, with D maybe TRBD2 (5 bases). V was shortened by 5 bases and J by 4 bases, with 15 bases between the two germline ends. Germline loops: CDR1 SGHRS, CDR2 YFSETQ. This CDR3 contains 14 residues.

The rearrangement joins TRBV4-1 to TRBJ1-4; no clear D gene. V was cut by 1 base and J by 7 bases, with 13 bases left in between. CDR1 and CDR2 from the germline V gene are MGHRA and YSYEKL. CDR3 length: 15 residues. This CDR3 reads CASSQVLGGGEKLFF. The CDR3 coding sequence is TGCGCCAGCAGCCAAGTTTTAGGAGGCGGTGAAAAACTGTTTTTT.

The V and J genes are TRBV11-3 and TRBJ2-7; TRBD2 might be the D (6 bases). The germline gives CDR1 SGHNT, CDR2 YENEEA. The CDR3 consists of 13 residues. Trimming shortened V by 6 bases and J by 6 bases, and 15 bases separated the two germline ends. Here the CDR3 reads CASSTAPEGEQYF. For the CDR3, the DNA is TGTGCCAGCAGTACCGCACCGGAGGGCGAGCAGTACTTC.

The rearrangement joins TRBV9 to TRBJ2-3; 9 positions match TRBD1. This CDR3 region has 15 residues. J gave up 3 bases and V 0 bases, and 2 bases lay outside the gene matches. Germline values: CDR1 SGDLS, CDR2 YYNGEE. The CDR3 loop is CASSVVDRGTDTQYF. The CDR3 DNA follows: TGTGCCAGCAGCGTAGTCGACAGGGGGACAGATACGCAGTATTTT.